What follows are 6 T cell receptor beta chains derived from one specimen sequenced in a study of T cell responses to AZD1222 COVID-19 vaccine. Clones were sequenced by immunoSEQ multiplex PCR, and TCRdb holds only the in-frame ones, with some missing. Among 150,000 or so clones listed, approximately 92% were seen once. Material: peripheral blood, obtained 28 days after the second AZD1222 dose. Receptor source: an adult who received the AZD1222 COVID-19 vaccine.

The J gene is TRBJ2-7, the V gene TRBV5-5; D not resolved. V was cut by 0 bases and J by 3 bases, with 10 bases left in between. The CDR3 extends over 14 amino acids. CDR1 SGHKS and CDR2 YYEKEE come from the germline V gene (reference sequence). CDR3: CASSLDSNFYEQYF. The DNA for the CDR3 is TGTGCCAGCAGCTTGGACAGCAATTTCTACGAGCAGTACTTC.

The J gene is TRBJ2-1, the V gene TRBV5-4, with TRBD2 matching over 11 bases. The CDR3 sequence is 16 residues long. Trimming at V came to 4 bases and at J to 4 bases, leaving 7 bases not matched to a gene. Germline-derived CDR1 and CDR2 are SGHNT and YYREEE (reference sequence). This CDR3 reads CASSPLAGGTYNEQFF. The CDR3 region has the DNA TGTGCCAGCAGCCCATTAGCGGGAGGGACTTACAATGAGCAGTTCTTC.

The V call is TRBV4-3, the J call TRBJ1-4; no definite D call. Germline V gene data show CDR1 as LGHNA and CDR2 as YSLEER. Deletions cut 1 base from V and 3 bases from J, with 9 bases between. This CDR3 is built from 15 residues. CDR3 amino acids: CASSQAGLANEKLFF. CDR3 nucleotide sequence: TGCGCCAGCAGCCAAGCCGGGTTGGCTAATGAAAAACTGTTTTTT.

This chain uses TRBV6-5 with TRBJ2-5; 8 nucleotides line up with TRBD1. This CDR3 has 13 residues. V lost 6 bases and J lost 4; bases outside the gene matches: 4. The germline gives CDR1 MNHEY, CDR2 SVGAGI. This chain's CDR3 is CASRYRGRETQYF. CDR3 sequence (DNA): TGTGCCAGCAGATACAGGGGGAGAGAGACCCAGTACTTC.

The rearrangement uses TRBV6-6 and TRBJ2-7; the D is unclear. From germline, CDR1 is MNHNY and CDR2 SVGAGI (reference sequence). V lost 7 bases to trimming and J lost 2 bases, with 15 bases between them. This CDR3 is 14 amino acids long. The CDR3 sequence is CASTPRRPPYEQYF. CDR3 in DNA: TGTGCCAGCACCCCCCGTCGGCCTCCCTACGAGCAGTACTTC.

The rearrangement links TRBV27 to TRBJ1-6; D uncertain. CDR1 and CDR2 (germline): MNHEY, SMNVEV (reference sequence). V shed 5 bases and J shed 0 bases, with 5 bases lying between them. This CDR3 is built from 14 residues. The CDR3 spells CASSPSSYNSPLHF. CDR3 bases: TGTGCCAGCAGTCCTAGCTCCTATAATTCACCCCTCCACTTT.